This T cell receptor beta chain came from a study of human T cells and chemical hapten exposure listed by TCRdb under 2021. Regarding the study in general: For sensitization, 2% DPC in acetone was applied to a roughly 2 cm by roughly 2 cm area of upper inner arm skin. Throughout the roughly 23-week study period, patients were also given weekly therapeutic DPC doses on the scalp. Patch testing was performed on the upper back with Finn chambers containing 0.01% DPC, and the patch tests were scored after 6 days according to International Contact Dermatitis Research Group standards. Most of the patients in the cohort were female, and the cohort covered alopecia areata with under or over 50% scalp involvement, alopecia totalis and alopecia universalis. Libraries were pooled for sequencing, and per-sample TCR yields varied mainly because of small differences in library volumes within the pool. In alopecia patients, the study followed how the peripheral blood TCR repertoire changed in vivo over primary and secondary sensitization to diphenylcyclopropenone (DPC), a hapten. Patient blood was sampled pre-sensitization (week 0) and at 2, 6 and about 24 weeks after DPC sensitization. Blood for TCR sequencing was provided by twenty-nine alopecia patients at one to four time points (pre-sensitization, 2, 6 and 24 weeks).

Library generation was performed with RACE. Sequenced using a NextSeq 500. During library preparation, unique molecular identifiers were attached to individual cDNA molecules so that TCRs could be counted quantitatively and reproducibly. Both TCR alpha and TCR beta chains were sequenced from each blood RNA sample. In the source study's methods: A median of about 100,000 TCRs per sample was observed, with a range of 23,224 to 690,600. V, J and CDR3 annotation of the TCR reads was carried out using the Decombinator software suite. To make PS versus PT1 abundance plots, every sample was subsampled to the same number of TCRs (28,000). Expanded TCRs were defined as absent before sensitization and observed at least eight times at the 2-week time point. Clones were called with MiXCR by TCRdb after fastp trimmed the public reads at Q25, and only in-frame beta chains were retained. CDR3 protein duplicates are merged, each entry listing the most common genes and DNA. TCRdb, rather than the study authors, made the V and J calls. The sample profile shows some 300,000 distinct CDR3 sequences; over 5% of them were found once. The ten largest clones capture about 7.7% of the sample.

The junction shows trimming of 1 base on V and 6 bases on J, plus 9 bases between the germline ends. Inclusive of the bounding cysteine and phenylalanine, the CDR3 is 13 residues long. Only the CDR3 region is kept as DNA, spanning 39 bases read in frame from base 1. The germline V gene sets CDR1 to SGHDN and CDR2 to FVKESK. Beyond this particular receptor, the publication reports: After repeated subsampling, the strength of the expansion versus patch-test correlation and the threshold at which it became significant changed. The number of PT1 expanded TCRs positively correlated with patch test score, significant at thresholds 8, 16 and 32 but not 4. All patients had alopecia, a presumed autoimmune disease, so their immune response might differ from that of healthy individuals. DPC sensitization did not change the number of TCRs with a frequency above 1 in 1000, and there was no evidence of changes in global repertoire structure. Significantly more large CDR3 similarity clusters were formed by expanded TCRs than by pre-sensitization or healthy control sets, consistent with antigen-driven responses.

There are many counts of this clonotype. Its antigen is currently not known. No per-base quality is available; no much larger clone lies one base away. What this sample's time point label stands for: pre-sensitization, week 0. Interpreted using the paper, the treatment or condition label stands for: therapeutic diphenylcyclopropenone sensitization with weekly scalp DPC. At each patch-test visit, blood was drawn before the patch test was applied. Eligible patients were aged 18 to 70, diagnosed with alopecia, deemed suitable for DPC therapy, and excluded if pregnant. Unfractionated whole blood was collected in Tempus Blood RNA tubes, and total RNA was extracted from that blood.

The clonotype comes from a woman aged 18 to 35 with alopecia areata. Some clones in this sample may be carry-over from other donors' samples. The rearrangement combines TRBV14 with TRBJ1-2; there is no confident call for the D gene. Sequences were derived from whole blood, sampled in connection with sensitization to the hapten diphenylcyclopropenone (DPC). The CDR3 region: CASSQVDINGYTF. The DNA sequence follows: TGTGCCAGCAGCCAAGTCGACATAAATGGCTACACCTTC.